These 11 T cell receptor beta chains came from one sample sequenced in a study of control samples from healthy donors and cancer patients. Some clones are missing from TCRdb's copy, which holds only in-frame ones; the method was immunoSEQ multiplex PCR. The sample lists around 80,000 clones; about 94% were seen once. The sequenced sample was blood. These receptors were taken from a woman under 40 in good health.

The V gene is TRBV5-1, the J gene TRBJ1-1; D is possibly TRBD1 (6 bases). Germline-derived CDR1 and CDR2 are SGHRS and YFSETQ. Trimming shortened V by 3 bases and J by 1 base, and 19 bases separated the two germline ends. The length of the CDR3 is 17 residues. The CDR3 nucleotides are TGCGCCAGCAGCTGGGAAGCTGTGGGGGGCCGGAACACTGAAGCTTTCTTT. This gives the protein CASSWEAVGGRNTEAFF.

This clone was recorded once. This rearrangement joins TRBV5-1 to TRBJ2-7; no definite D call. Germline V gene lookup returns CDR1 SGHRS and CDR2 YFSETQ. CDR3 length equals 13 residues. The ends were cut back, 2 bases at V and 0 bases at J, with 6 bases in the middle. The chain's CDR3 is CASSFGGSYEQYF. Here the CDR3 DNA reads TGCGCCAGCAGCTTTGGCGGCTCCTACGAGCAGTACTTC.

Only one count was recorded for this clone. This chain links TRBV4-2 with TRBJ1-1; D might be TRBD1 (6 bases). CDR1 and CDR2 (germline): LGHNA, YNFKEQ. Trimming cost V 0 bases and J 1 base, with 18 bases left between them. CDR3 length: 18 amino acids. CDR3 DNA sequence: TGTGCCAGCAGCCAAGATGGGCAGAGGGGGGTAAGGAACACTGAAGCTTTCTTT. This gives the protein CASSQDGQRGVRNTEAFF.

The V call is TRBV6-1, the J call TRBJ2-1, with unresolved D. Germline CDR1 reads MNHNS; CDR2 reads SASEGT. The CDR3 spans 14 residues. Trimming stripped 1 base from V and 4 bases from J, with 8 bases between. The CDR3 DNA sequence: TGTGCCAGCAGTGAAGGAGGCGCGTACAATGAGCAGTTCTTC. Translation gives CASSEGGAYNEQFF.

The chain uses TRBV15 and TRBJ1-1; no reliable D call. Germline-derived CDR1 and CDR2 are LNHNV and YYDKDF (reference sequence). V lost 0 bases and J 0 bases, leaving 14 bases between the germline ends. The CDR3 runs to 17 residues. CDR3 protein: CATSRDLPGQVNTEAFF. The CDR3 bases are TGTGCCACCAGCAGAGATCTCCCTGGGCAAGTGAACACTGAAGCTTTCTTT.

The chain employs TRBV27 and TRBJ2-2; D not certain. V was shortened by 3 bases and J by 5 bases, with 4 bases between the two germline ends. CDR1 is MNHEY and CDR2 is SMNVEV in the germline V gene (reference sequence). The CDR3 length is 12 residues. DNA for the CDR3: TGTGCCAGCAGTTTTGGTACCGGGGAGCTGTTTTTT. This gives the protein CASSFGTGELFF.

This rearrangement joins TRBV5-6 to TRBJ1-2; no clear D. The CDR3 extends over 13 amino acids. CDR1 is SGHDT, CDR2 YYEEEE, per germline. The ends were cut back, 3 bases at V and 8 bases at J, with 14 bases in the middle. DNA for the CDR3: TGTGCCAGCAGCTCGGACCCCAACGTGGGCTACACCTTC. It encodes CASSSDPNVGYTF.

The chain joins TRBV6-5 to TRBJ1-6; the D is unclear. Trimming took 7 bases from V and 8 from J, leaving 12 bases between them. CDR1 MNHEY and CDR2 SVGAGI come from the germline V gene. The CDR3 consists of 13 residues. This CDR3 is CASNREIDSPLHF. CDR3 in DNA: TGTGCCAGCAACCGGGAGATTGATTCACCCCTCCACTTT.

The chain employs TRBV29-1 and TRBJ1-2; D remains unclear. There are 13 residues in the CDR3. Germline V CDR1 and CDR2: SQVTM, ANQGSEA. Between the trimmed V and J ends, which lost 1 base and 14 bases, there was a span of 20 bases. The CDR3 nucleotides are TGCAGCGTTGAAGTCTTGAGCCGTTCAGTCATTACCTTC. Encoded protein: CSVEVLSRSVITF.

This sequence joins TRBV5-1 and TRBJ1-1; D is possibly TRBD1 (5 bases). The CDR3 runs 14 residues. The V end was cut by 5 bases, the J end by 3 bases, with 14 bases between. Germline CDR1 reads SGHRS; CDR2 reads YFSETQ. The CDR3 DNA sequence: TGCGCCAGCAGATTTGACAGCTTTTACACTGAAGCTTTCTTT. Its protein is CASRFDSFYTEAFF.

The rearrangement joins TRBV2 to TRBJ1-3; D not resolved. The CDR3 is 16 amino acids. Trimming removed 0 bases at V and 0 bases at J, with 9 bases between. Germline loops: CDR1 SNHLY, CDR2 FYNNEI. The CDR3 reads CASSEAQPGSGNTIYF. The CDR3 region has the DNA TGTGCCAGCAGTGAAGCCCAACCGGGCTCTGGAAACACCATATATTTT.